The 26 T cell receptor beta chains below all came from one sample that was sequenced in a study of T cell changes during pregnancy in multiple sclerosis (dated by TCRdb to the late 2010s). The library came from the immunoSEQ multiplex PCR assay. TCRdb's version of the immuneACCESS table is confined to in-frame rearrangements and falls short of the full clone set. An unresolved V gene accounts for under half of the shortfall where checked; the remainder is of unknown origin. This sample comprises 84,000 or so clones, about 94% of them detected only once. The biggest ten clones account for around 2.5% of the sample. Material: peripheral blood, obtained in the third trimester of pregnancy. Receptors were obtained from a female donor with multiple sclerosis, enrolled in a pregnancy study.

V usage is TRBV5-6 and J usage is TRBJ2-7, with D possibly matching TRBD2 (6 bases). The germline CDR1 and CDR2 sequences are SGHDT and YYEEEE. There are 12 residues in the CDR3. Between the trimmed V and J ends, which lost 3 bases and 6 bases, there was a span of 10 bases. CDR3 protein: CASSWYSGEQYF. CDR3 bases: TGTGCCAGCAGCTGGTATAGCGGCGAGCAGTACTTC.

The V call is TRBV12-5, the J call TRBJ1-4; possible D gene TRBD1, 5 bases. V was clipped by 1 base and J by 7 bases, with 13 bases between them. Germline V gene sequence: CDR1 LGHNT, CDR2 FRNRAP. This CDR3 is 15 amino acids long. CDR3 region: CASGLAPGGSEKLFF. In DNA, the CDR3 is TGTGCTAGTGGTTTGGCCCCGGGGGGATCTGAAAAACTGTTTTTT.

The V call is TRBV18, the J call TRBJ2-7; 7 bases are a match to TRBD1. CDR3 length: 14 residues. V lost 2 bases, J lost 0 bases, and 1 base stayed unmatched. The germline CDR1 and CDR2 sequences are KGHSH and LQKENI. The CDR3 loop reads CASSPDRASYEQYF. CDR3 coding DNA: TGTGCCAGCTCACCAGACAGGGCCTCCTACGAGCAGTACTTC.

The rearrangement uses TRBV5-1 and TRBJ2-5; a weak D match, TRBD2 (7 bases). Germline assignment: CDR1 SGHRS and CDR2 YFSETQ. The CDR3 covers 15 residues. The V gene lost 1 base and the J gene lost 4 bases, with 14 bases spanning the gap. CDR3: CASSLWGGAGETQYF. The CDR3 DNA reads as TGCGCCAGCAGCTTGTGGGGGGGGGCCGGAGAGACCCAGTACTTC.

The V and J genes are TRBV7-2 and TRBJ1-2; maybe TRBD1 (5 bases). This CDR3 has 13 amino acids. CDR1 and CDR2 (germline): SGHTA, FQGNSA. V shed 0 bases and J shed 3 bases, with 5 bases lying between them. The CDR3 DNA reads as TGTGCCAGCAGCTTAGCCAGGGACTATGGCTACACCTTC. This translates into CASSLARDYGYTF.

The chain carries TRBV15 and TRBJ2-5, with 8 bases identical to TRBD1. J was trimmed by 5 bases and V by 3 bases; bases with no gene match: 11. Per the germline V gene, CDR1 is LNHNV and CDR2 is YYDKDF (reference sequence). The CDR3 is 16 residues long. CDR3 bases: TGTGCCACCAGCAGTCCTATGACAGGGGCGTTGGAGACCCAGTACTTC. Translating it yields CATSSPMTGALETQYF.

The CDR3 DNA reads as TGTGCCAGCAGCTTGGAGCCATCCGGGACAGGGAATAATCAGCCCCAGCATTTT. Translated: CASSLEPSGTGNNQPQHF. The V and J genes are TRBV5-5 and TRBJ1-5; 9 bases are shared with TRBD1. Germline V gives CDR1 SGHKS, CDR2 YYEKEE (reference sequence). The V segment lost 0 bases and the J segment 4 bases; nucleotides outside the gene matches: 11. The CDR3 runs 18 residues.

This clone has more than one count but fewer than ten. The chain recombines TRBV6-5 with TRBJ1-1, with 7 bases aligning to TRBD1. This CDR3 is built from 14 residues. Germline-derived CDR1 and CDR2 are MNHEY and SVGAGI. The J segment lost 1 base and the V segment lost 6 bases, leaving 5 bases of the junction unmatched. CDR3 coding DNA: TGTGCCAGCAGCCCTGGGACAGCGAACACTGAAGCTTTCTTT. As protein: CASSPGTANTEAFF.

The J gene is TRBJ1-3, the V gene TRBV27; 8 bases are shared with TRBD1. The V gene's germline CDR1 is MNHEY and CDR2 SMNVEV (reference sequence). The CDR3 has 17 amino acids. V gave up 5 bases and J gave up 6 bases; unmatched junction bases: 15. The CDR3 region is CASSEWGDRLSQNTIYF. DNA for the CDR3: TGTGCCAGCAGTGAATGGGGGGACAGGCTTTCTCAAAACACCATATATTTT.

The CDR3 is CASSYSRVGETQYF. Here the CDR3 DNA reads TGTGCCAGCAGTTACTCGCGGGTAGGGGAGACCCAGTACTTC. V gene TRBV6-5 combines with J gene TRBJ2-5, with D maybe TRBD2 (5 bases). Per germline, CDR1 MNHEY and CDR2 SVGAGI. This CDR3 comprises 14 residues. V lost 0 bases and J 5 bases, leaving 10 bases between the germline ends.

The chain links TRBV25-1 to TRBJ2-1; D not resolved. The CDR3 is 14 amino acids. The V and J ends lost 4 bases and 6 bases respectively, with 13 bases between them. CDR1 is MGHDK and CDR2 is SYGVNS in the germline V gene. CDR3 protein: CASSGYGSRNEQFF. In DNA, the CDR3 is TGTGCCAGCAGTGGTTACGGGTCCCGCAATGAGCAGTTCTTC.

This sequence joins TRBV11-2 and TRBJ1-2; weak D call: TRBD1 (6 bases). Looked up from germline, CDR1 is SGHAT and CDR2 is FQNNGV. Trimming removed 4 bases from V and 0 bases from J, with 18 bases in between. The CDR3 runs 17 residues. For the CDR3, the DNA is TGTGCCAGCAGCTCCCGGGCACTAGGGACACCTAACTATGGCTACACCTTC. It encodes CASSSRALGTPNYGYTF.

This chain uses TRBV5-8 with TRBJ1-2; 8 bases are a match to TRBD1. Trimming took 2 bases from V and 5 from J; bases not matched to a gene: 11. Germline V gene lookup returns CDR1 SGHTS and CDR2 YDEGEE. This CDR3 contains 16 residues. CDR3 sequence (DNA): TGTGCCAGCAGCTTTTACCCTGGACAGGGAAGTTATGGCTACACCTTC. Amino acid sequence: CASSFYPGQGSYGYTF. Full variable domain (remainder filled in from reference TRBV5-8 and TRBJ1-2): EAGVTQSPTHLIKTRGQQATLRCSPISGHTSVYWYQQALGLGLQFLLWYDEGEERNRGNFPPRFSGRQFPNYSSELNVNALELEDSALYLCASSFYPGQGSYGYTFGSGTRLTVV.

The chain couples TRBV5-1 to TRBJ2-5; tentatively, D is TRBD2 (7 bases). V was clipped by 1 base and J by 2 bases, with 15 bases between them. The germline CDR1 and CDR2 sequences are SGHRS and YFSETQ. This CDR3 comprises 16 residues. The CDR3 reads CASSLWSGGGQETQYF. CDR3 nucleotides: TGCGCCAGCAGCTTGTGGTCGGGGGGCGGACAAGAGACCCAGTACTTC.

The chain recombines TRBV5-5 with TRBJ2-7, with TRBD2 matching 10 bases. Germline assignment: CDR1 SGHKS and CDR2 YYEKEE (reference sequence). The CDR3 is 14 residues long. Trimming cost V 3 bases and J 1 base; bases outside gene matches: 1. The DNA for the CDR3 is TGTGCCAGCAGCTGGACTAGCGGTTCCTACGAGCAGTACTTC. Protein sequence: CASSWTSGSYEQYF.

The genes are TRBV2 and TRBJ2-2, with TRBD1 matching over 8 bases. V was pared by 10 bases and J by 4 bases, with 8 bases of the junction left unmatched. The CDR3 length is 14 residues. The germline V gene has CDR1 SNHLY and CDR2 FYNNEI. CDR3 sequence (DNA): TGTGCCACCATCGACACAGGGGGCACCGGGGAGCTGTTTTTT. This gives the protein CATIDTGGTGELFF. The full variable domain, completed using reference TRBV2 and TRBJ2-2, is EPEVTQTPSHQVTQMGQEVILRCVPISNHLYFYWYRQILGQKVEFLVSFYNNEISEKSEIFDDQFSVERPDGSNFTLKIRSTKLEDSAMYFCATIDTGGTGELFFGEGSRLTVL.

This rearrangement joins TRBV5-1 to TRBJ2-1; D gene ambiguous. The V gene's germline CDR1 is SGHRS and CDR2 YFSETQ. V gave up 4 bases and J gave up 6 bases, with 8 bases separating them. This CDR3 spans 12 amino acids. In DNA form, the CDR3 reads TGCGCCAGCAGCATCACTTTCAATGAGCAGTTCTTC. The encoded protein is CASSITFNEQFF.

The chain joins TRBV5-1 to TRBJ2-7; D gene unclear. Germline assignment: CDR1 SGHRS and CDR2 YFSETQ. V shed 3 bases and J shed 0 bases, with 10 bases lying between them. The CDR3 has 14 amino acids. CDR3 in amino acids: CASSSPDNSYEQYF. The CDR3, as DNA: TGCGCCAGCAGCTCTCCCGACAACTCCTACGAGCAGTACTTC.

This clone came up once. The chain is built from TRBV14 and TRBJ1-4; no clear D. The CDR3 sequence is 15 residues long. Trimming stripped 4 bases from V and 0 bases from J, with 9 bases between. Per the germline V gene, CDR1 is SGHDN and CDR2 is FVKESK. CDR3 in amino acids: CASSPTITTNEKLFF. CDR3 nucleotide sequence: TGTGCCAGCAGCCCCACAATCACAACTAATGAAAAACTGTTTTTT.

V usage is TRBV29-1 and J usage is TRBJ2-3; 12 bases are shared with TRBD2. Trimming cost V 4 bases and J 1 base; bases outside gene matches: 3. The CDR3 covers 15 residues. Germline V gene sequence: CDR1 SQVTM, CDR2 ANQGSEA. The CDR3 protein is CSVGPSGGGTDTQYF. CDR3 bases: TGCAGCGTTGGACCTAGCGGGGGGGGCACAGATACGCAGTATTTT.

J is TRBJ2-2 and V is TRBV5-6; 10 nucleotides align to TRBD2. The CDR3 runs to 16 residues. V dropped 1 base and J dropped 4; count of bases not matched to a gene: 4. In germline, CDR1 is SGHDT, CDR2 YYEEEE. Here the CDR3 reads CASSLRLAGVTGELFF. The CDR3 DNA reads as TGTGCCAGCAGCTTGCGCCTAGCGGGGGTCACCGGGGAGCTGTTTTTT. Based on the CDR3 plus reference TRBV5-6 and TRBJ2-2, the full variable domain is DAGVTQSPTHLIKTRGQQVTLRCSPKSGHDTVSWYQQALGQGPQFIFQYYEEEERQRGNFPDRFSGHQFPNYSSELNVNALLLGDSALYLCASSLRLAGVTGELFFGEGSRLTVL.

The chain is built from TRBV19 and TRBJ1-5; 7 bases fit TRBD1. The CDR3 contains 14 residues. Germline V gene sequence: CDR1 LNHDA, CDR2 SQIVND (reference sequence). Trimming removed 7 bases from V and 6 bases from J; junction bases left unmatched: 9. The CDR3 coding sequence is TGTGCCAGTAATACAGACAGGGTAAGTCAGCCCCAGCATTTT. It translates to CASNTDRVSQPQHF.

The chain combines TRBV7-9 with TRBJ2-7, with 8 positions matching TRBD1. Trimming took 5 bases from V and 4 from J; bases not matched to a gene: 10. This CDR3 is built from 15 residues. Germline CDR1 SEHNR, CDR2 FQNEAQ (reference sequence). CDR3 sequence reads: CASSPPGQGIYEQYF. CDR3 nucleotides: TGTGCCAGCAGCCCTCCAGGACAGGGAATTTACGAGCAGTACTTC.

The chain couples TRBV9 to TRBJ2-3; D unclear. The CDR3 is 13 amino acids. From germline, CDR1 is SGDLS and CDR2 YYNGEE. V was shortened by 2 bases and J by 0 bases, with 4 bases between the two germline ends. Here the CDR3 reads CASSVSSTDTQYF. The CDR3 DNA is TGTGCCAGCAGCGTGAGTAGCACAGATACGCAGTATTTT.

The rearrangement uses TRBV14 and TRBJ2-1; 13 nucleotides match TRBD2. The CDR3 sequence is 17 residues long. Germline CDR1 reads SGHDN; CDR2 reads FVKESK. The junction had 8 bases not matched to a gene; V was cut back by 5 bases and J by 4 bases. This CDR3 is CASSRPGLAGSYNEQFF. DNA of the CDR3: TGTGCCAGCAGCAGGCCGGGACTAGCGGGGTCATACAATGAGCAGTTCTTC.

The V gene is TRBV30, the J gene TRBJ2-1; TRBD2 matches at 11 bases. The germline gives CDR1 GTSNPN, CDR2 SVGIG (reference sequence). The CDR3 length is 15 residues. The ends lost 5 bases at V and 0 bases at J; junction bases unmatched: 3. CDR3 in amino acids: CAWAGTSGSYNEQFF. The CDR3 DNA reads TGTGCCTGGGCCGGGACTAGCGGCTCCTACAATGAGCAGTTCTTC.